Listed here is a single T cell receptor beta chain. Its antigen is not known. The junction departs from the called germline gene at one end, perhaps through a read error. Using immunoSEQ multiplex PCR, the repertoire was profiled, and TCRdb retains in-frame clones only, with some absent. Of around 70,000 clones listed, 90% to 95% are singletons. The record originates from a study of cytomegalovirus exposure and HLA in healthy donors. General study results and limits: Across donors, most TCRs were seen rarely, yet some public ones were widespread.

CDR3 length: 12 amino acids. The germline CDR1 and CDR2 sequences are SGDLS and YYNGEE. This chain connects TRBV9 to TRBJ2-7; a weak D match, TRBD1 (5 bases). This receptor was taken from a woman between 18 and 29 years old in good health and CMV-seropositive. Sample: PBMCs. In nucleotides, the CDR3 is TGTGCCAGCAGCACCAGGGAAGGACACTTGGACTTC. It encodes CASSTREGHLDF.